The 13 T cell receptor beta chains reported below all come from one sample, sequenced in a study of early T cells in non-severe SARS-CoV-2 infection. Using its own MiXCR run on the 5' RACE reads, TCRdb lists one record per CDR3 protein. The sample consists of roughly 81,000 distinct CDR3 sequences, 9% to 13% of them appearing once. The specimen was whole blood. These receptors all come from an adult who was a healthcare worker with PCR-confirmed SARS-CoV-2 infection or an uninfected control (not recorded which).

The CDR3 bases are TGTGCCAGCAGCCCCAGGCCACCCCGCACAGATACGCAGTATTTT. Amino acid sequence: CASSPRPPRTDTQYF. V and J are TRBV12-3 or TRBV12-4 and TRBJ2-3; D gene uncertain. V lost 6 bases to trimming and J lost 1 base, with 14 bases between them. This CDR3 is 15 amino acids long.

This clonotype was observed many times. The V and J genes are TRBV20-1 and TRBJ2-7, with TRBD2 matching 13 bases. The CDR3 sequence is 16 residues long. The V segment lost 0 bases and the J segment 2 bases; nucleotides outside the gene matches: 4. Germline V CDR1 and CDR2: DFQATT, SNEGSKA (reference sequence). The DNA for the CDR3 is TGCAGTGCTAGAGATGGGGGGACTAGCGGGACCTACGAGCAGTACTTC. Its protein product is CSARDGGTSGTYEQYF.

The chain links TRBV6-2 or TRBV6-3 to TRBJ1-2; D is possibly TRBD1 (6 bases). The V end was cut by 10 bases, the J end by 4 bases, with 16 bases between. CDR1 is MNHEY, CDR2 SVGEGT, per germline. The CDR3 loop spans 13 amino acids. The CDR3 loop reads CATKTGEVYGYTF. CDR3 DNA: TGTGCCACCAAGACAGGAGAAGTCTATGGCTACACCTTC.

This clonotype has a count of ten or more. The chain employs TRBV30 and TRBJ1-4; 7 positions agree with TRBD1. The ends lost 0 bases at V and 13 bases at J; junction bases unmatched: 5. This CDR3 comprises 12 residues. Germline V gene sequence: CDR1 GTSNPN, CDR2 SVGIG (reference sequence). The CDR3 bases are TGTGCCTGGAGTGTACAAGGGACAGTACTGTTTTTT. Amino acids: CAWSVQGTVLFF.

The chain has TRBV5-1 and TRBJ2-1; D call uncertain. The CDR3 is 13 amino acids. The V gene's germline CDR1 is SGHRS and CDR2 YFSETQ. The V end was cut by 0 bases, the J end by 6 bases, with 7 bases between. The CDR3 sequence: CASSLERFNEQFF. The CDR3 DNA reads TGCGCCAGCAGCTTGGAAAGATTCAATGAGCAGTTCTTC.

V usage is TRBV13 and J usage is TRBJ2-1; D remains ambiguous. V shed 5 bases and J shed 10 bases, with 15 bases lying between them. The germline V gene has CDR1 PRHDT and CDR2 FYEKMQ (reference sequence). The CDR3 loop spans 13 amino acids. CDR3 region: CASSLEPTREQFF. The CDR3 nucleotides are TGTGCCAGCAGCCTCGAACCGACGAGGGAGCAGTTCTTC.

This clonotype was recorded many times. The chain uses TRBV5-6 and TRBJ2-1; D possibly matches TRBD1 or TRBD2 (6 bases each). V lost 4 bases and J lost 4, with 15 bases in between. The V gene's germline CDR1 is SGHDT and CDR2 YYEEEE. The length of the CDR3 is 15 residues. In DNA form, the CDR3 reads TGTGCCAGCAGCCTACTAGGGGGGTCTTACAATGAGCAGTTCTTC. Translating gives CASSLLGGSYNEQFF. The full variable domain, with the rest looked up from reference TRBV5-6 and TRBJ2-1, is DAGVTQSPTHLIKTRGQQVTLRCSPKSGHDTVSWYQQALGQGPQFIFQYYEEEERQRGNFPDRFSGHQFPNYSSELNVNALLLGDSALYLCASSLLGGSYNEQFFGPGTRLTVL.

V is TRBV4-2 and J is TRBJ2-7; D perhaps matches TRBD2 (6 bases). The CDR3 covers 16 residues. Germline V gene data show CDR1 as LGHNA and CDR2 as YNFKEQ. The germline V and J ends were trimmed by 0 bases and 2 bases, with 14 bases remaining between them. The CDR3 bases are TGTGCCAGCAGCCAAGATTTCGGCGGGATACCCTACGAGCAGTACTTC. It encodes CASSQDFGGIPYEQYF.

This clonotype has ten or more counts. This chain connects TRBV12-3 or TRBV12-4 to TRBJ2-1, with TRBD2 identical over 10 bases. The CDR3 is 14 residues long. Germline trimming cut 0 bases from V and 15 bases from J; bases unmatched to any gene: 8. The DNA for the CDR3 is TGTGCCAGCAGTTTAGCTGCCCGACTAGCGGGCCTGTTCTTC. Translating gives CASSLAARLAGLFF.

This clonotype has a count of ten or more. The V and J genes are TRBV11-3 and TRBJ1-6; 7 bases are a match to TRBD1. CDR3 length: 14 amino acids. The germline V gene has CDR1 SGHNT and CDR2 YENEEA. V lost 5 bases and J lost 10; bases outside the gene matches: 8. For the CDR3, the DNA is TGTGCCAGCAGCGAGGACAGGCTGAAGTCACCCCTCCACTTT. Encoded protein: CASSEDRLKSPLHF.

There are a few counts of this clonotype. The rearrangement uses TRBV5-1 and TRBJ2-7, with D possibly matching TRBD1 (5 bases). The germline gives CDR1 SGHRS, CDR2 YFSETQ. Trimming took 4 bases from V and 0 from J, leaving 14 bases between them. The CDR3 sequence is 15 residues long. CDR3 coding DNA: TGCGCCAGCAGCCCCCCAGGGCTACCCTCCTACGAGCAGTACTTC. This translates into CASSPPGLPSYEQYF.

This clonotype was found many times. In DNA form, the CDR3 reads TGTGCCAGCAGCTTTATGGCGAGCCACACCGGGGAGCTGTTTTTT. Amino acids: CASSFMASHTGELFF. This chain uses TRBV7-9 with TRBJ2-2, with D uncertain. Germline V gene lookup returns CDR1 SEHNR and CDR2 FQNEAQ (reference sequence). The CDR3 totals 15 residues. Trimming removed 3 bases from V and 3 bases from J, with 11 bases in between.

Only a few counts were recorded for this clonotype. V gene TRBV3-1 combines with J gene TRBJ2-2; D perhaps matches TRBD2 (5 bases). The CDR3 loop spans 11 amino acids. V shed 4 bases and J shed 11 bases, with 8 bases lying between them. Germline assignment: CDR1 LGHDT and CDR2 YNNKEL (reference sequence). CDR3 region: CASSRAGELFF. The CDR3 nucleotides are TGTGCCAGCAGCCGGGCGGGCGAGCTGTTTTTT.